Included here is one T cell receptor beta chain sequence, with context. These data are taken from a study of blood T cell repertoires in COVID-19. Overall study context: T cells, B-cell-depleted T cells, or PBMCs provided the cDNA or gDNA that served as material.

In the authors' workflow: Amplifying reference gene primers gave estimates of nucleated cell counts. Assay used: immunoSEQ multiplex PCR; TCRdb lists only in-frame clones, some missing. The V and J calls and clone size are taken from that table; D and trimming were inferred from the DNA. The repertoire holds some 190,000 clones, with approximately 81% as singletons. Germline V CDR1 and CDR2: SGHNT, YENEEA. The CDR3 contains 14 residues. V lost 5 bases to trimming and J lost 4 bases; unmatched junction nucleotides: 5. The origin of this receptor is a woman older than 75 with acute or convalescent COVID-19. The V gene is TRBV11-3, the J gene TRBJ2-5; TRBD1 matches at 9 bases. Sequencing input: peripheral blood. CDR3 DNA sequence: TGTGCCAGCAGCCAACAGGGGGCAGGAGAGACCCAGTACTTC. Amino acid sequence: CASSQQGAGETQYF.